This T cell receptor (beta chain) appears in the sequencing data of a study of neurological immune-mediated disorders. V dropped 6 bases and J dropped 8; count of bases not matched to a gene: 15. This CDR3 region has 16 residues. Germline V lookup: CDR1 SGHTA, CDR2 FQGNSA. In this sample, this clonotype turned up many times. TCRdb reanalysed the 5' RACE reads using MiXCR and keeps one entry per CDR3 protein. The sample contains 35,000 to 40,000 distinct CDR3 sequences, more than 9% of which appear only once. This sequence originates from a woman in her 30s with HTLV-1-associated myelopathy (HAM/TSP). The J gene is TRBJ1-2, the V gene TRBV7-2; 10 bases map to TRBD1. Sequencing input: CD4+ T cells from blood. Here the CDR3 reads CASRPGTGALSGGYTF. The CDR3 bases are TGTGCCAGCAGGCCCGGGACAGGGGCCCTGTCGGGGGGCTACACCTTC.